The clone carrying this T cell receptor (beta chain) shows up as large by frequency. The antigen remains undetermined. This record comes from a study of T cell clusters in autoimmune cytopenias. CDR3 length equals 11 residues. The V gene's germline CDR1 is SQVTM and CDR2 ANQGSEA. Multiplex touch-down PCR amplified TRB using TRB-A and TRB-B pools in one tube. TCRdb re-called the multiplex PCR reads and shows each CDR3 protein once, DNA omitted. The sample table sets out 7,000 or so distinct CDR3 sequences. Study observations and caveats: TRB repertoire shifts in secondary cytopenia and chronic lymphocytic leukemia mostly reflected lymphoma, not autoimmunity.

Some 38,000 genome equivalents of blood DNA were amplified for TRB. Another study also made use of these data, one on T cell repertoires in aging, cancer and after chemotherapy. That study reports: Healthy donor repertoires were recorded over several months to years and showed clear clonal overlap. Age-matched healthy donors had significantly more diverse, less clonal blood TCR repertoires than untreated cancer patients.

The specimen sequenced was peripheral blood. The receptor's source is a human donor in good health. The V and J genes are TRBV29-1 and TRBJ2-7. This chain's CDR3 is CSVERAYEQYF.